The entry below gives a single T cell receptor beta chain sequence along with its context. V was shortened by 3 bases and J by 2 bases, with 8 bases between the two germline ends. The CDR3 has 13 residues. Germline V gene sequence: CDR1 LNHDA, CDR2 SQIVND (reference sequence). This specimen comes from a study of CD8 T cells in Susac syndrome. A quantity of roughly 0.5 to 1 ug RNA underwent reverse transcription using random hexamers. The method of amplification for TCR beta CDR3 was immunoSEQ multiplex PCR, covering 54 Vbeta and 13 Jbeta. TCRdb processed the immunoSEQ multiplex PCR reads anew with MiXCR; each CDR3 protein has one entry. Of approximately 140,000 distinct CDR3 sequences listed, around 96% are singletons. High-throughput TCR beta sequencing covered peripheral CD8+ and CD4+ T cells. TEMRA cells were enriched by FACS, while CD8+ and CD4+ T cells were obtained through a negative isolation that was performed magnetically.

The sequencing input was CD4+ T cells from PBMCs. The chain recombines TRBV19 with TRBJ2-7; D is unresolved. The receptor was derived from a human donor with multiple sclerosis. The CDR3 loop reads CASSIGRAYEQYF. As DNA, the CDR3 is TGTGCCAGTAGTATTGGACGGGCCTACGAGCAGTACTTC.